One T cell receptor beta chain is described in this entry. The V and J ends lost 6 bases and 7 bases respectively, with 10 bases between them. The CDR3 runs to 12 residues. In germline, CDR1 is SNHLY, CDR2 FYNNEI. Libraries were prepared by immunoSEQ multiplex PCR; TCRdb keeps only in-frame clonotypes and omits some of them. The sample holds fewer than 35,000 clones, roughly 87% seen once. These data are taken from a study of OX40 agonist ivuxolimab in advanced cancers. In the study overall: Each patient was given ivuxolimab into a vein every 2 weeks, at 0.01 to 10 mg/kg.

Sampling times: baseline, cycle 4 day 1, cycle 7 day 1. The sequenced sample was CD4+ or CD8+ T cells sorted from blood, obtained in a trial of the OX40 agonist ivuxolimab. The V call is TRBV2, the J call TRBJ2-1, with D hard to call. This clonotype was sampled from an adult with an advanced solid tumor such as melanoma, head and neck, liver or kidney cancer. The CDR3 is CASRFLVNEQFF. CDR3 in DNA: TGTGCCAGCAGATTCTTAGTAAATGAGCAGTTCTTC.